This T cell receptor beta chain was captured in a study of Graves' ophthalmopathy and Graves' hyperthyroidism. Study-level background: Researchers obtained peripheral blood at initial diagnosis, before any treatment had begun.

Scientists amplified the TCR beta CDR3 regions from RNA transcripts. HTBI primers were used in a first-round RT-PCR, which preceded a second-round multiplex PCR. TCRdb processed the multiplex PCR reads anew with MiXCR; each CDR3 protein has one entry. Among about 480,000 distinct CDR3 sequences, around an eighth were seen once, and the ten largest hold approximately 9.8%. V was shortened by 5 bases and J by 4 bases, with 14 bases between the two germline ends. The CDR3 contains 14 residues. Germline V gene lookup returns CDR1 SGHTA and CDR2 FQGNSA. The sample was blood. This chain connects TRBV7-2 to TRBJ2-5, with D perhaps matching TRBD2 (7 bases). The sequence was obtained from a woman aged 25 to 39 with Graves' ophthalmopathy. The CDR3 nucleotides are TGTGCCAGCAGCAGGGGGGGTGTAGGAGAGACCCAGTACTTC. It encodes CASSRGGVGETQYF.